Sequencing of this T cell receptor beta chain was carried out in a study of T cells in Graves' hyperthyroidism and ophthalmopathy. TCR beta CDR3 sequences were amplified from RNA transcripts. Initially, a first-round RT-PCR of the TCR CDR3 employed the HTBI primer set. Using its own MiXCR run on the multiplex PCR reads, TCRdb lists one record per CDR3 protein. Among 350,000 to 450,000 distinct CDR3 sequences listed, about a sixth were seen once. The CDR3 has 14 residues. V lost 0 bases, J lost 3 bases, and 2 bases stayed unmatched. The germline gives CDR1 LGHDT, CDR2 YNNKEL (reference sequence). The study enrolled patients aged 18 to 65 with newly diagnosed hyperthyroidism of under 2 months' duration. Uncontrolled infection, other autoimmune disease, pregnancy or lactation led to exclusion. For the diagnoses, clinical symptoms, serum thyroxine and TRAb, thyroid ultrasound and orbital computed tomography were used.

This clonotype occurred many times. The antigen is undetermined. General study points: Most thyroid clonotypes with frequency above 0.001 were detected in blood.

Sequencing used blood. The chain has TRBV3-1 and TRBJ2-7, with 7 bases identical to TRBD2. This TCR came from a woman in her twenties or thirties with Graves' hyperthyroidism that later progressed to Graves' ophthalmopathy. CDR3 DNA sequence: TGTGCCAGCAGCCAAGAACTAGCGCGCTACGAGCAGTACTTC. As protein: CASSQELARYEQYF.